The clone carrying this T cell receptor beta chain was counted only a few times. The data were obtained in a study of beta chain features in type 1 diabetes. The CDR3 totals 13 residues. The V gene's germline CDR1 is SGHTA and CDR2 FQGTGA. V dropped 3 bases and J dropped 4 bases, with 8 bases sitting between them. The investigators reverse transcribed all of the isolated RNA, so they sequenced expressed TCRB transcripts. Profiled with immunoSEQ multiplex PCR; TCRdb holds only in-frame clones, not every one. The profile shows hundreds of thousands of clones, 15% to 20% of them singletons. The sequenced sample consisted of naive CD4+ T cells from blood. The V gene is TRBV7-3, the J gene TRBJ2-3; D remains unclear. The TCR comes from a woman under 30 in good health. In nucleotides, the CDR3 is TGTGCCAGCAGCTTGATGCGCGCAGATACGCAGTATTTT. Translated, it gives CASSLMRADTQYF.